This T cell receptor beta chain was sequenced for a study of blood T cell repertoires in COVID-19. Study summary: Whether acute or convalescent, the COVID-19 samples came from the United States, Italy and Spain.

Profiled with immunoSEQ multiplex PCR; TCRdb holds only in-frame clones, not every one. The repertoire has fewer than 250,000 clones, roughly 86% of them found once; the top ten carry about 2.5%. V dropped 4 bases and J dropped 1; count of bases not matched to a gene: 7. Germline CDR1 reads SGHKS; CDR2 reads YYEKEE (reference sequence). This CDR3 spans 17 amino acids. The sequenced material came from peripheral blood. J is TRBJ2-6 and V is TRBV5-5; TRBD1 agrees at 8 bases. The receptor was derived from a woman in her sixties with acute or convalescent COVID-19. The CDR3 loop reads CASSITGGRSGANVLTF. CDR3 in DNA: TGTGCCAGCAGCATTACAGGGGGGAGATCTGGGGCCAACGTCCTGACTTTC.